This TCR beta chain originates from a study of control samples from healthy donors and cancer patients (dated by TCRdb to 2020 to 2021). V drops 3 bases and J drops 4 bases, leaving 11 bases in between. From a lookup of the germline V gene, CDR1 and CDR2 are KGHDR and SFDVKD. The CDR3 holds 14 amino acids from the cysteine to the phenylalanine. The entry retains the CDR3 DNA only, 42 bases that are in frame from base 1. Concerning this clone itself: This receptor's antigen is unknown. Base qualities are not provided; no much larger clone lies one nucleotide away.

Receptor libraries were prepared by the immunoSEQ multiplex PCR assay. Drawn from immuneACCESS, this table holds only the in-frame rearrangements with V and J called that TCRdb kept. Clones are partly lost; checked studies trace under half to an unresolved V gene and leave the rest unexplained. The table for this sample lists about 150,000 clones; around 95% of them were counted only once. About 5.2% of the sample belongs to the ten largest clones. The clonotype originates from a man between 35 and 55 years old in good health. The chain joins TRBV24-1 to TRBJ1-2, with no D gene named confidently. Sequenced input: blood. CDR3 loop: CATSDPLRTYGYTF. Here is the DNA: TGTGCCACCAGTGATCCCCTTCGGACCTATGGCTACACCTTC.